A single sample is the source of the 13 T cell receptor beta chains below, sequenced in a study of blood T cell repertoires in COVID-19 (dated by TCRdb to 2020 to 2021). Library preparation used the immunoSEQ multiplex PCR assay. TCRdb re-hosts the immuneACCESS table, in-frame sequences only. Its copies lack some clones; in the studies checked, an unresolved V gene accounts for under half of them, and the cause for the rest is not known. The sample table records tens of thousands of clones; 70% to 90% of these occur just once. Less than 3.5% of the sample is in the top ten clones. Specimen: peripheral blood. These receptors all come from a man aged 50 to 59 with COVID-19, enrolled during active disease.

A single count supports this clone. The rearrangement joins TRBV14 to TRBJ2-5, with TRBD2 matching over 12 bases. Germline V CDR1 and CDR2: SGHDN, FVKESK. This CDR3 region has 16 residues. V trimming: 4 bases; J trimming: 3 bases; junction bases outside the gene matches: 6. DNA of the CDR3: TGTGCCAGCAGCCGAGGACTAGCGGGGAACAAAGAGACCCAGTACTTC. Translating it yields CASSRGLAGNKETQYF. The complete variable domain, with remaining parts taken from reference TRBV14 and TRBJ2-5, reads EAGVTQFPSHSVIEKGQTVTLRCDPISGHDNLYWYRRVMGKEIKFLLHFVKESKQDESGMPNNRFLAERTGGTYSTLKVQPAELEDSGVYFCASSRGLAGNKETQYFGPGTRLLVL.

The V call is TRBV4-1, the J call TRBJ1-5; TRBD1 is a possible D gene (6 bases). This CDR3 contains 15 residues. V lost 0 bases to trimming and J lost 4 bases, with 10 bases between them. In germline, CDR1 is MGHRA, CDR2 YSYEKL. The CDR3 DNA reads TGCGCCAGCAGCCAAGACCCGACAGGTAATCAGCCCCAGCATTTT. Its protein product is CASSQDPTGNQPQHF.

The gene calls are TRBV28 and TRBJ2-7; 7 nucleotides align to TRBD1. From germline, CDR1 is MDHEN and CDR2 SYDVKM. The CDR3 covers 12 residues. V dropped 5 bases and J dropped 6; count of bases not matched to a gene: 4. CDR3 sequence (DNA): TGTGCCAGCAGTCCGACAGGGCGCGAGCAGTACTTC. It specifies CASSPTGREQYF.

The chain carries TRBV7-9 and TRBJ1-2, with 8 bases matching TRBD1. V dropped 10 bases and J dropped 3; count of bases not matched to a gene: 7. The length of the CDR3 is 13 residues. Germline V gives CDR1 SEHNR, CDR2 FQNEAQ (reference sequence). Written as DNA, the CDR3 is TGTGCCATTCTCGGACAGGGCGACTATGGCTACACCTTC. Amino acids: CAILGQGDYGYTF.

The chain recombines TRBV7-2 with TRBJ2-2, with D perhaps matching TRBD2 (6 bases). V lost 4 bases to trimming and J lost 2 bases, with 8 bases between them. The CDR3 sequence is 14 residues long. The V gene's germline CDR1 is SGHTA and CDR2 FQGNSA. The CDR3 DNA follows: TGTGCCAGCAGCTCGGACTATAACACCGGGGAGCTGTTTTTT. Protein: CASSSDYNTGELFF.

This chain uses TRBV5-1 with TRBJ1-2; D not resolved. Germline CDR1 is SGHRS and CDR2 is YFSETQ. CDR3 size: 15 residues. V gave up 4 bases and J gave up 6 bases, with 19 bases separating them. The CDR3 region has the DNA TGCGCCAGCAGCCCGGAGAACCCCTATGGTCATGGCTACACCTTC. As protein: CASSPENPYGHGYTF. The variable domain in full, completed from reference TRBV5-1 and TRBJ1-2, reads KAGVTQTPRYLIKTRGQQVTLSCSPISGHRSVSWYQQTPGQGLQFLFEYFSETQRNKGNFPGRFSGRQFSNSRSEMNVSTLELGDSALYLCASSPENPYGHGYTFGSGTRLTVV.

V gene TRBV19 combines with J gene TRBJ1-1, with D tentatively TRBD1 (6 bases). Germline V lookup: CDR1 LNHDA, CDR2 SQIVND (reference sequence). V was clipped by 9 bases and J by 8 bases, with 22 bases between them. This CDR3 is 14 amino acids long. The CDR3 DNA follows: TGTGCCAGCATGGGGGCTCCCCTGAGTGAGGAAGCTTTCTTT. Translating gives CASMGAPLSEEAFF.

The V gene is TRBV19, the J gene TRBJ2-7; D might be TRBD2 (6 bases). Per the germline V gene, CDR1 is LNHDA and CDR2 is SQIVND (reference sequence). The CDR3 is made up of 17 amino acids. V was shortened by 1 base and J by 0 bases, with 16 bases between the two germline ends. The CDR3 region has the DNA TGTGCCAGTAGTATAGGACTAGGCGGGGTGAACTCCTACGAGCAGTACTTC. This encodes CASSIGLGGVNSYEQYF. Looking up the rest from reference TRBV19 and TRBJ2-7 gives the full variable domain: DGGITQSPKYLFRKEGQNVTLSCEQNLNHDAMYWYRQDPGQGLRLIYYSQIVNDFQKGDIAEGYSVSREKKESFPLTVTSAQKNPTAFYLCASSIGLGGVNSYEQYFGPGTRLTVT.

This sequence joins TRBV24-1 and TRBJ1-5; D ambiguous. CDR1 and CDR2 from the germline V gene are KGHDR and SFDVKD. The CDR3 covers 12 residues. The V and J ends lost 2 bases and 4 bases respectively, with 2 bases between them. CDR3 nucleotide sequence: TGTGCCACCAGTGATTCAAATCAGCCCCAGCATTTT. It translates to CATSDSNQPQHF.

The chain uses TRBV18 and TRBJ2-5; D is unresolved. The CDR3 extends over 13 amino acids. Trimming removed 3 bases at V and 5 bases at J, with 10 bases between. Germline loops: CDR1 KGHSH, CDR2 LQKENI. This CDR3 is CASSPPILETQYF. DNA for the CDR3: TGTGCCAGCTCACCGCCTATTTTGGAGACCCAGTACTTC.

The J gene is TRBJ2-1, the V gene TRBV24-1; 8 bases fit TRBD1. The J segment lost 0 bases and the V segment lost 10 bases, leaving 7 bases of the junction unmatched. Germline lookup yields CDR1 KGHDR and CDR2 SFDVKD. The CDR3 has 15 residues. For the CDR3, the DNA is TGTGCCACGGGCCGACAGGGGCTCTCCTACAATGAGCAGTTCTTC. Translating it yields CATGRQGLSYNEQFF.

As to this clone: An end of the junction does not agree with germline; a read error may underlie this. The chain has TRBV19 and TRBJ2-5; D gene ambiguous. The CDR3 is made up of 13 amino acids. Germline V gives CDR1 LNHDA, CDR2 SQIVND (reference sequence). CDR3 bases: TGTGCCAGCACTCTGCGCGGTCAAGGGACCCAGTACTTC. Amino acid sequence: CASTLRGQGTQYF.

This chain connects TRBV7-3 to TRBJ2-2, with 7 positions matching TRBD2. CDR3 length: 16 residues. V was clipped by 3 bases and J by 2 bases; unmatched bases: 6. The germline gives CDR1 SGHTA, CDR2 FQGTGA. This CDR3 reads CASSFSPGLNTGELFF. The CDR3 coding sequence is TGTGCCAGCAGCTTCTCCCCGGGACTAAACACCGGGGAGCTGTTTTTT.